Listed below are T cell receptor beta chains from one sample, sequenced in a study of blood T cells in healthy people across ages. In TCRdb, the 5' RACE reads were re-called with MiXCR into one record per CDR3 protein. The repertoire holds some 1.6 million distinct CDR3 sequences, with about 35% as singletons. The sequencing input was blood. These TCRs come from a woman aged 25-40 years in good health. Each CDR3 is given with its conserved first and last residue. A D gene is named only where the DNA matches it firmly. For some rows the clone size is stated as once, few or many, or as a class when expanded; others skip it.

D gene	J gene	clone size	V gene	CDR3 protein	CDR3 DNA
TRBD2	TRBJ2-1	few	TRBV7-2	CASSLRASGGVSSYNEQFF	TGTGCCAGCAGCTTAAGGGCTAGCGGGGGGGTAAGCTCCTACAATGAGCAGTTCTTC
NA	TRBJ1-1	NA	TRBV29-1	CSVGRRAAYTEAFF	TGCAGCGTGGGGCGCAGGGCTGCGTACACTGAAGCTTTCTTT
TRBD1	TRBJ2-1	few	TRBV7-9	CASSLVRSGDRGEQFF	TGTGCCAGCAGCTTAGTGAGGTCCGGGGACAGGGGTGAGCAGTTCTTC
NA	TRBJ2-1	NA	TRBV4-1	CASSQGFRINEQFF	TGCGCCAGCAGCCAAGGGTTCAGAATCAATGAGCAGTTCTTC
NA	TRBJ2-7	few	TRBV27	CASRPISAYEQYF	TGTGCCAGCAGGCCGATTAGCGCCTACGAGCAGTACTTC
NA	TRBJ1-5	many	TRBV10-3	CAISEGGGDQPQHF	TGTGCCATCAGTGAGGGAGGAGGGGATCAGCCCCAGCATTTT
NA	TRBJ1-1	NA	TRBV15	CATSRDGGRTEAFF	TGTGCCACCAGCAGAGATGGAGGGCGGACTGAAGCTTTCTTT
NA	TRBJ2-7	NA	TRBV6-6	CASSYGRGGEYEQYF	TGTGCCAGCAGTTACGGGAGGGGGGGAGAGTACGAGCAGTACTTC
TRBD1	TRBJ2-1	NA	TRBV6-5	CAGTRTGGYNEQFF	TGTGCCGGCACCAGGACAGGGGGATACAATGAGCAGTTCTTC
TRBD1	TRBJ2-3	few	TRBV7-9	CASSFGTGVTDTQYF	TGTGCCAGCAGCTTCGGGACAGGGGTCACAGATACGCAGTATTTT
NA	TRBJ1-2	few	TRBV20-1	CSARARGLNYGYTF	TGCAGTGCTAGAGCCAGGGGCCTCAACTATGGCTACACCTTC
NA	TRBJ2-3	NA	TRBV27	CASSSDRSPTDTQYF	TGTGCCAGCAGTTCCGACAGGAGTCCCACAGATACGCAGTATTTT
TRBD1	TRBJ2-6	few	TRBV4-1	CASRDRALYGANVLTF	TGCGCCAGCAGGGACAGGGCTCTGTATGGGGCCAACGTCCTGACTTTC
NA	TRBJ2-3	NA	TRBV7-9	CASGTEGNTDTQYF	TGTGCCAGCGGGACTGAGGGAAACACAGATACGCAGTATTTT
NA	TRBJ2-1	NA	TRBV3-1	CASSQVLCYEQFF	TGTGCCAGCAGCCAAGTCCTGTGTTATGAGCAGTTCTTC
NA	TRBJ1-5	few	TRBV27	CAIRKSSWGRNQPQHF	TGTGCCATCAGAAAGAGTAGCTGGGGACGCAATCAGCCCCAGCATTTT
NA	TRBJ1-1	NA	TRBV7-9	CASSWIQGPMNTEAFF	TGTGCCAGCAGCTGGATCCAGGGCCCGATGAACACTGAAGCTTTCTTT
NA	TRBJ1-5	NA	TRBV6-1	CASSENEGGWQPQHF	TGTGCCAGCAGTGAAAATGAGGGAGGGTGGCAGCCCCAGCATTTT
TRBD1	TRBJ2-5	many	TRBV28	CASSPGQGYGETQYF	TGTGCCAGCAGTCCGGGACAGGGGTATGGAGAGACCCAGTACTTC
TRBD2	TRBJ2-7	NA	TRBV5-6	CASSLGASGSSYELYF	TGTGCCAGCAGCTTGGGAGCTAGCGGGAGCTCGTATGAGCTGTACTTC
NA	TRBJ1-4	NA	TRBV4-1	CASSQDLQGGGKLFF	TGCGCCAGCAGCCAAGATCTTCAGGGCGGAGGAAAACTGTTTTTT
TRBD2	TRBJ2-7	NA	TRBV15	CATSSLGTSGEQYF	TGTGCCACCAGCAGCCTCGGGACTAGCGGCGAGCAGTACTTC
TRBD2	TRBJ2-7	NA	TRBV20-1	CSATSSGAYEQYF	TGCAGTGCTACTAGTAGCGGGGCCTACGAGCAGTACTTC
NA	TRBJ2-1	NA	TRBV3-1	CASSQDHRGADSFEQFF	TGTGCCAGCAGCCAAGATCACCGGGGGGCCGATTCTTTTGAGCAGTTCTTC
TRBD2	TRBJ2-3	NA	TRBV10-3	CAISESSGSAPDTQYF	TGTGCCATCAGTGAAAGTAGCGGGTCCGCCCCAGATACGCAGTATTTT
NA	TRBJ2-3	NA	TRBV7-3	CASSLKPGQDTQYF	TGTGCCAGCAGCTTAAAGCCAGGGCAAGATACGCAGTATTTT
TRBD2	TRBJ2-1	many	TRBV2	CASSFSGLAGIYNEQFF	TGTGCCAGCAGTTTTTCCGGACTAGCGGGCATTTACAATGAGCAGTTCTTC
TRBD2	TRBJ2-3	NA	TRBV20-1	CSAVRLAGVKADTQYF	TGCAGTGCTGTCAGACTAGCGGGAGTGAAAGCAGATACGCAGTATTTT
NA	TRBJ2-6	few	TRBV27	CASSDPLGSGANVLTF	TGTGCCAGCAGCGATCCCCTGGGTTCTGGGGCCAACGTCCTGACTTTC
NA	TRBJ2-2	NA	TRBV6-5	CASSYSGGGELFF	TGTGCCAGCAGTTACTCCGGGGGCGGGGAGCTGTTTTTT
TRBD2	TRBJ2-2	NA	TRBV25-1	CASTPRTSGRTGELFF	TGTGCCAGCACCCCTCGGACTAGCGGGAGAACCGGGGAGCTGTTTTTT
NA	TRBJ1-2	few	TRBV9	CASSREGVGNYGYTF	TGTGCCAGCAGCAGAGAGGGGGTGGGGAACTATGGCTACACCTTC
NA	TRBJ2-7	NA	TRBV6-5	CASINQQGHEQYF	TGTGCCAGTATTAACCAGCAGGGACACGAGCAGTACTTC
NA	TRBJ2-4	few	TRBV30	CAWSVEGFGQYF	TGTGCCTGGAGTGTAGAAGGGTTCGGGCAGTACTTC
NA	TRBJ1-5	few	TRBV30	CAWSKGNSNQPQHF	TGTGCCTGGAGTAAGGGTAATAGCAATCAGCCCCAGCATTTT
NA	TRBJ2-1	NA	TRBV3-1	CASSRHHEQFF	TGTGCCAGCAGCCGACATCATGAGCAGTTCTTC
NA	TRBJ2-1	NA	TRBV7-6	CASSLKFTVGEQFF	TGTGCCAGCAGCTTAAAATTTACAGTGGGTGAGCAGTTCTTC
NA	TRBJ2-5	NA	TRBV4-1	CASSQLPGPVETQYF	TGCGCCAGCAGCCAACTACCGGGACCGGTGGAGACCCAGTACTTC
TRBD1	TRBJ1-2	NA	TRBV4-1	CASSHIGQGPYGYTF	TGCGCCAGCAGCCATATAGGACAGGGACCCTATGGCTACACCTTC
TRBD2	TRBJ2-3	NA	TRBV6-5	CASSYSGTSKGGTDTQYF	TGTGCCAGCAGTTACTCAGGGACTAGCAAGGGAGGTACAGATACGCAGTATTTT